The clone carrying this TCR beta chain was observed a handful of times. As yet, its antigen is unknown. The sample comes from a study of T-cell memory formation after mild COVID-19. Points from the study as a whole: Confirmation was lacking for SARS-CoV-2 specificity of second-wave clones that peaked on day 37. Pre-infection memory carried some responding clones, suggesting that cross-reactive memory joined. From day 15 to 85, contracting clones were balanced between CD4 and CD8, whereas later expanders leaned toward CD4+.

This CDR3 comprises 13 residues. The germline gives CDR1 DFQATT, CDR2 SNEGSKA (reference sequence). V lost 6 bases and J lost 1, with 12 bases in between. TCR alpha and TCR beta cDNA libraries with sample barcodes and UMIs came from 5'RACE using constant-segment primers. TCRdb fed the 5' RACE reads into MiXCR, producing one record per CDR3 protein. In the table there are 540,000 or so distinct CDR3 sequences, roughly 20% of which are singletons. The chain joins TRBV20-1 to TRBJ1-1; possible D gene TRBD1, 6 bases. The specimen sequenced was PBMCs or a T cell subset sorted from them (not recorded which). The receptor comes from an adult woman who had mild COVID-19 (a few samples of this study predate the infection). Cell type and time point are not known. In nucleotides, the CDR3 is TGCAGTGCCTGGGGGGACAAGAACACTGAAGCTTTCTTT. Translation: CSAWGDKNTEAFF.